Each of the 20 T cell receptor beta chains below was sequenced from the same sample in a study of beta chain features in type 1 diabetes. Reverse transcribing all isolated RNA meant expressed TCRB transcripts were sequenced. Here immunoSEQ multiplex PCR was the method, and the copy in TCRdb shows in-frame clones only, minus some. Of approximately 170,000 clones listed, less than 9.5% were seen once; the top ten hold 2% to 2.5%. The sample was central memory CD4+ T cells from blood. The source is a woman between 18 and 30 years old in good health.

The V and J genes are TRBV5-8 and TRBJ2-3, with 9 bases identical to TRBD1. The CDR3 length is 15 residues. CDR1 is SGHTS, CDR2 YDEGEE, per germline. V dropped 2 bases and J dropped 4; count of bases not matched to a gene: 5. The CDR3 spells CASSLQQGAADTQYF. The CDR3, as DNA: TGTGCCAGCAGCTTACAACAGGGGGCGGCAGATACGCAGTATTTT.

The rearrangement links TRBV6-5 to TRBJ2-5; D unresolved. V gave up 2 bases and J gave up 7 bases, with 8 bases separating them. Germline lookup yields CDR1 MNHEY and CDR2 SVGAGI. The CDR3 covers 12 residues. The CDR3 spells CASSYDRATQYF. The DNA of the CDR3 is TGTGCCAGCAGTTACGATCGAGCGACCCAGTACTTC.

The J gene is TRBJ2-2, the V gene TRBV7-2; D might be TRBD2 (6 bases). The ends were cut back, 6 bases at V and 5 bases at J, with 13 bases in the middle. The CDR3 is 14 residues long. Germline V gives CDR1 SGHTA, CDR2 FQGNSA. In nucleotides, the CDR3 is TGTGCCAGCAGACGTAACGGGGGAACCGGGGAGCTGTTTTTT. It encodes CASRRNGGTGELFF. The variable domain in full, with the rest retrieved from reference TRBV7-2 and TRBJ2-2, is GAGVSQSPSNKVTEKGKDVELRCDPISGHTALYWYRQSLGQGLEFLIYFQGNSAPDKSGLPSDRFSAERTGGSVSTLTIQRTQQEDSAVYLCASRRNGGTGELFFGEGSRLTVL.

For this clone: In the same sample, other DNA sequences code for this CDR3. This rearrangement joins TRBV7-2 to TRBJ2-3; 7 bases are a match to TRBD2. There are 14 residues in the CDR3. Germline values: CDR1 SGHTA, CDR2 FQGNSA. With 4 bases clipped from V and 2 bases from J, the junction kept 3 bases outside the gene matches. The CDR3 here is CASSSGLVTDTQYF. The CDR3 DNA reads TGTGCCAGCAGCTCCGGACTAGTCACAGATACGCAGTATTTT.

This clone occurred many times. V gene TRBV6-5 combines with J gene TRBJ2-1; 8 bases are a match to TRBD2. The CDR3 is 15 amino acids. V gave up 6 bases and J gave up 4 bases; unmatched junction bases: 8. Germline V lookup: CDR1 MNHEY, CDR2 SVGAGI. In DNA form, the CDR3 reads TGTGCCAGCAGGAGAGCGGGAGTTCAATACAATGAGCAGTTCTTC. Translation gives CASRRAGVQYNEQFF.

A few counts support this clone. This chain connects TRBV7-2 to TRBJ2-5, with D possibly being TRBD1 (6 bases). Germline CDR1 SGHTA, CDR2 FQGNSA. Trimming removed 3 bases at V and 5 bases at J, with 10 bases between. This CDR3 has 13 residues. CDR3 loop: CASSFAGAETQYF. CDR3 DNA: TGTGCCAGCAGCTTCGCAGGGGCGGAGACCCAGTACTTC. Variable domain in full (rest from reference TRBV7-2 and TRBJ2-5): GAGVSQSPSNKVTEKGKDVELRCDPISGHTALYWYRQSLGQGLEFLIYFQGNSAPDKSGLPSDRFSAERTGGSVSTLTIQRTQQEDSAVYLCASSFAGAETQYFGPGTRLLVL.

This chain connects TRBV6-6 to TRBJ1-3, with unresolved D. The CDR3 is 12 amino acids. Trimming removed 5 bases at V and 1 base at J, with 3 bases between. Germline values: CDR1 MNHNY, CDR2 SVGAGI (reference sequence). The CDR3 bases are TGTGCCAGCAGTCAATCTGGAAACACCATATATTTT. Encoded protein: CASSQSGNTIYF.

DNA of the CDR3: TGTGCCATCACTGGGGGCGCGGGGGGCAATGAGCAGTTCTTC. It is translated as CAITGGAGGNEQFF. V and J are TRBV10-3 and TRBJ2-1; 8 bases agree with TRBD2. CDR3 length: 14 residues. The ends lost 7 bases at V and 6 bases at J; junction bases unmatched: 8. Germline CDR1 is ENHRY and CDR2 is SYGVKD.

This clone appeared many times. J is TRBJ1-4 and V is TRBV4-2; TRBD1 matches at 8 bases. The CDR3 spans 17 residues. The V segment lost 4 bases and the J segment 7 bases; nucleotides outside the gene matches: 14. Germline V gives CDR1 LGHNA, CDR2 YNFKEQ. The CDR3, as DNA: TGTGCCAGCAGCCGGAAGGGTATTGGACAGGGATTTGAAAAACTGTTTTTT. As protein: CASSRKGIGQGFEKLFF.

This clone was found many times. The chain links TRBV7-8 to TRBJ1-5; 7 nucleotides match TRBD1. V lost 1 base, J lost 6 bases, and 6 bases stayed unmatched. This CDR3 has 15 residues. CDR1 is SGHVS and CDR2 is FQNEAQ in the germline V gene. CDR3 nucleotides: TGTGCCAGCAGCTTAGGGCAGGGGGAGGTTCAGCCCCAGCATTTT. Protein sequence: CASSLGQGEVQPQHF. Filled out from reference TRBV7-8 and TRBJ1-5, the complete variable domain reads GAGVSQSPRYKVAKRGQDVALRCDPISGHVSLFWYQQALGQGPEFLTYFQNEAQLDKSGLPSDRFFAERPEGSVSTLKIQRTQQEDSAVYLCASSLGQGEVQPQHFGDGTRLSIL.

This clone was detected ten times or more. The chain joins TRBV29-1 to TRBJ2-7, with 7 bases identical to TRBD1. This CDR3 spans 12 amino acids. Germline values: CDR1 SQVTM, CDR2 ANQGSEA. The ends lost 5 bases at V and 5 bases at J; junction bases unmatched: 6. For the CDR3, the DNA is TGCAGCGTTAGACAGGGAACCCACGAGCAGTACTTC. The encoded protein is CSVRQGTHEQYF.

The chain recombines TRBV2 with TRBJ1-3; D might be TRBD1 (5 bases). This CDR3 is built from 15 residues. The germline gives CDR1 SNHLY, CDR2 FYNNEI. V lost 0 bases, J lost 2 bases, and 8 bases lay in between. The DNA for the CDR3 is TGTGCCAGCAGTGAAGCGACAGCCCCTGGAAACACCATATATTTT. It codes for CASSEATAPGNTIYF.

This chain joins TRBV4-1 and TRBJ2-1, with no clear D. Looked up from germline, CDR1 is MGHRA and CDR2 is YSYEKL. The CDR3 is made up of 16 amino acids. Trimming removed 3 bases from V and 0 bases from J, with 12 bases in between. CDR3 protein: CASSQVPGYSYNEQFF. The DNA of the CDR3 is TGCGCCAGCAGCCAGGTTCCGGGTTACTCCTACAATGAGCAGTTCTTC.

This clone has just a few counts. The rearrangement links TRBV4-2 to TRBJ1-4; maybe TRBD1 (5 bases). The CDR3 has 16 residues. Germline CDR1 is LGHNA and CDR2 is YNFKEQ. Trimming pared 0 bases from V and 8 bases from J, leaving 16 bases between. The CDR3 here is CASSQDVGGKEEKLFF. DNA of the CDR3: TGTGCCAGCAGCCAAGATGTGGGGGGAAAGGAGGAAAAACTGTTTTTT.

The genes are TRBV7-9 and TRBJ1-2, with TRBD1 matching over 10 bases. After removal of 2 bases from V and 6 bases from J, the junction contained 3 bases not matched to a gene. In germline, CDR1 is SEHNR, CDR2 FQNEAQ (reference sequence). The CDR3 extends over 14 amino acids. CDR3 DNA sequence: TGTGCCAGCAGCTTAACAGGACAGGGGGATGGCTACACCTTC. It encodes CASSLTGQGDGYTF. The entire variable domain, with the rest obtained from reference TRBV7-9 and TRBJ1-2, is as follows: DTGVSQNPRHKITKRGQNVTFRCDPISEHNRLYWYRQTLGQGPEFLTYFQNEAQLEKSRLLSDRFSAERPKGSFSTLEIQRTEQGDSAMYLCASSLTGQGDGYTFGSGTRLTVV.

This chain joins TRBV25-1 and TRBJ1-2; TRBD1 matches 9 bases. The germline CDR1 and CDR2 sequences are MGHDK and SYGVNS. The CDR3 contains 13 residues. V was pared by 2 bases and J by 10 bases, with 5 bases of the junction left unmatched. Here the CDR3 reads CASSEIQGAHYTF. DNA for the CDR3: TGTGCCAGCAGTGAAATACAGGGGGCCCACTACACCTTC.

The rearrangement links TRBV6-1 to TRBJ2-3; 7 bases agree with TRBD1. The CDR3 sequence is 13 residues long. V lost 3 bases and J lost 4; bases outside the gene matches: 1. Germline V CDR1 and CDR2: MNHNS, SASEGT. The DNA for the CDR3 is TGTGCCAGCAGTGACCAGGGGGCAGATACGCAGTATTTT. Protein: CASSDQGADTQYF.

In its sample, this clone was seen a few times. This chain connects TRBV7-2 to TRBJ2-7; 16 bases align to TRBD2. Germline assignment: CDR1 SGHTA and CDR2 FQGNSA. V dropped 4 bases and J dropped 6; count of bases not matched to a gene: 6. The CDR3 runs 16 residues. CDR3 DNA sequence: TGTGCCAGCAGCTCGGGACTAGCGGGAGGGCCGGGCGAGCAGTACTTC. The encoded protein is CASSSGLAGGPGEQYF.

The chain employs TRBV5-1 and TRBJ2-5, with unresolved D. V was shortened by 0 bases and J by 5 bases, with 5 bases between the two germline ends. Germline CDR1 SGHRS, CDR2 YFSETQ. CDR3 size: 12 residues. The DNA of the CDR3 is TGCGCCAGCAGCTTGGTATCCGAGACCCAGTACTTC. It codes for CASSLVSETQYF.

This clone was picked up a small number of times. This chain uses TRBV7-9 with TRBJ1-5, with TRBD1 matching over 9 bases. V gave up 5 bases and J gave up 0 bases; unmatched junction bases: 8. Germline CDR1 is SEHNR and CDR2 is FQNEAQ (reference sequence). The CDR3 has 17 amino acids. The CDR3 sequence is CASSLGQGINSNQPQHF. The CDR3 DNA follows: TGTGCCAGCAGCCTCGGACAGGGGATAAATAGCAATCAGCCCCAGCATTTT.